Below, one T cell receptor (beta chain) is given with its context. Produced via immunoSEQ multiplex PCR; TCRdb's table is partial and in-frame only. Of 250,000 to 300,000 clones in the sample, 89% are singletons; the top ten hold about 1.7%. The CDR3 is 14 amino acids. Germline CDR1 is MNHEY and CDR2 is SMNVEV (reference sequence). The junction had 5 bases not matched to a gene; V was cut back by 6 bases and J by 2 bases. This specimen comes from a study of blood T cell repertoires in COVID-19. Individuals aged about 18 to 90 years were recruited from fewer than 30 US areas. For recovered donors of Cohort 3, there were two negative PCRs, clearance, or symptom resolution.

The clonotype was recovered from a middle-aged woman who had recovered from COVID-19. Sequenced input: PBMCs or T cells enriched from blood (not recorded which). The V call is TRBV27, the J call TRBJ2-7, with 9 bases matching TRBD2. In nucleotides, the CDR3 is TGTGCCAGCAGAAAACTAGCGGGCGCCTACGAGCAGTACTTC. Amino acid sequence: CASRKLAGAYEQYF.